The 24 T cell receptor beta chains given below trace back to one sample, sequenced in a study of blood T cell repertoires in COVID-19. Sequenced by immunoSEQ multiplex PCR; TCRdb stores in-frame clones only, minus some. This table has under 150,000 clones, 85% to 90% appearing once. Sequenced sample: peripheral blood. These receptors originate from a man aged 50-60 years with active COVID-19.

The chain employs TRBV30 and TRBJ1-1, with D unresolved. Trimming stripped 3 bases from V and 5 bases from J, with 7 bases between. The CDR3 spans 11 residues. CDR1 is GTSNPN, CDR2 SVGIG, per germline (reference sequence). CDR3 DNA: TGTGCCTGGAGAGGGAGAACTGAAGCTTTCTTT. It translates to CAWRGRTEAFF.

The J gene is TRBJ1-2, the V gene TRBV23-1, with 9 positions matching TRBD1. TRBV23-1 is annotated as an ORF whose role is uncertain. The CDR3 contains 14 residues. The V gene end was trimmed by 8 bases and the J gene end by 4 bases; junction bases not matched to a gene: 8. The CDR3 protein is CASPHRGRIYGYTF. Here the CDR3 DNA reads TGCGCCAGCCCACACAGGGGGCGAATCTATGGCTACACCTTC.

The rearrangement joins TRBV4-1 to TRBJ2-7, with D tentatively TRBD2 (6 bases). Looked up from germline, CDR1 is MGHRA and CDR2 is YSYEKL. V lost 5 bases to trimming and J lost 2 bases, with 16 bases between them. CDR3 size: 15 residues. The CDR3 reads CASSWRENRAYEQYF. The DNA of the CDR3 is TGCGCCAGCAGCTGGAGGGAAAATAGGGCCTACGAGCAGTACTTC.

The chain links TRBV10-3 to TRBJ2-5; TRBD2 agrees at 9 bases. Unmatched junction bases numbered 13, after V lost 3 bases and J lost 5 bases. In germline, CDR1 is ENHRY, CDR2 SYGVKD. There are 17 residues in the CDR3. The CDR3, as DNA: TGTGCCATCAGTGACCAACCCCCCGGGACTAGCAGGGAGACCCAGTACTTC. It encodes CAISDQPPGTSRETQYF.

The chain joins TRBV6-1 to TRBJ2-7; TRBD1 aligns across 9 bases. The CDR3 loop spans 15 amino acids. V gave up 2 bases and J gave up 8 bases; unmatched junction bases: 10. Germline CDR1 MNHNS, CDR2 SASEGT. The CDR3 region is CASSEPTGGGRKQYF. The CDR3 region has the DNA TGTGCCAGCAGTGAACCGACAGGGGGGGGGAGGAAGCAGTACTTC.

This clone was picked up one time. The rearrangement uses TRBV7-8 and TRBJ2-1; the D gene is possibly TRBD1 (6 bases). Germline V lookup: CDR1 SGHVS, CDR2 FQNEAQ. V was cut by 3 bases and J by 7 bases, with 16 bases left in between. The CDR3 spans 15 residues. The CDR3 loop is CASSFLITRGNEQFF. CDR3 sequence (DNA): TGTGCCAGCAGCTTCCTGATAACCAGGGGAAATGAGCAGTTCTTC.

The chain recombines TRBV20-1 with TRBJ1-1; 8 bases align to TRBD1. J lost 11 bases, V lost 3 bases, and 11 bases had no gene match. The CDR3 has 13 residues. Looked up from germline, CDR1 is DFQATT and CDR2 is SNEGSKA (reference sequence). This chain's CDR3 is CSASPGGAVRAFF. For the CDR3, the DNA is TGCAGTGCTAGTCCAGGGGGCGCGGTTCGGGCTTTCTTT.

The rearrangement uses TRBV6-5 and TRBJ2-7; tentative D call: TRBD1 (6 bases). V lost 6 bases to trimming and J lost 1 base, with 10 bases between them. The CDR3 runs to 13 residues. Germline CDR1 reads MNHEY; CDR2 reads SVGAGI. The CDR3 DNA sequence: TGTGCCAGCAGCCGACAGGCTTCCTACGAGCAGTACTTC. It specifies CASSRQASYEQYF.

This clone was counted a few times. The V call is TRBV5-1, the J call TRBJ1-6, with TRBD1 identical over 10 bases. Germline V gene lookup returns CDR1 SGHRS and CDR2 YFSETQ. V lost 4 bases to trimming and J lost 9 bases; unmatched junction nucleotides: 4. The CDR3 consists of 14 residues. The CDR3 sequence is CASSARDRGSPLHF. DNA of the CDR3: TGCGCCAGCAGCGCCCGGGACAGGGGTTCACCCCTCCACTTT.

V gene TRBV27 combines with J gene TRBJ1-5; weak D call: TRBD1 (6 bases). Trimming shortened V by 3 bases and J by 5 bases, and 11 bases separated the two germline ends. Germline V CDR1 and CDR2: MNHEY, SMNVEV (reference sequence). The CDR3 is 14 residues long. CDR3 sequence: CASSFAGAHQPQHF. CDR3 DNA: TGTGCCAGCAGTTTTGCAGGGGCCCATCAGCCCCAGCATTTT.

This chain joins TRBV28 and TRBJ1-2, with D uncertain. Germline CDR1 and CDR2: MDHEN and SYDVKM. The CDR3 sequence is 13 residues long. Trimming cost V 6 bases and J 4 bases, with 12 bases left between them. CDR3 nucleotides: TGTGCCAGCAGCCGGGGTGACGGCTATGGCTACACCTTC. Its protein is CASSRGDGYGYTF.

CDR3 bases: TGTGCCAGCAGCTTTTTGGGTCGGGAGGGGGATACGCAGTATTTT. This encodes CASSFLGREGDTQYF. The rearrangement links TRBV7-2 to TRBJ2-3; 8 bases are shared with TRBD2. CDR1 SGHTA and CDR2 FQGNSA come from the germline V gene. V dropped 3 bases and J dropped 6; count of bases not matched to a gene: 8. The CDR3 consists of 15 residues.

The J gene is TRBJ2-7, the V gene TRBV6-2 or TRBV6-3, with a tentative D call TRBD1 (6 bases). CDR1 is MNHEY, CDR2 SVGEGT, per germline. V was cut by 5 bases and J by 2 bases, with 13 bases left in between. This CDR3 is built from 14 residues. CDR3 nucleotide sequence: TGTGCCAGCAGTACTATCGGACAGACCTACGAGCAGTACTTC. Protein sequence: CASSTIGQTYEQYF.

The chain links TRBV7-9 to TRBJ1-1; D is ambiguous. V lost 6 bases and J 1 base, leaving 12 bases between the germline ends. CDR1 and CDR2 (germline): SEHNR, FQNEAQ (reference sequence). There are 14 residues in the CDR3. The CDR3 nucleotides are TGTGCCAGCAGACCAGGCCCGGAGAACACTGAAGCTTTCTTT. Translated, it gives CASRPGPENTEAFF. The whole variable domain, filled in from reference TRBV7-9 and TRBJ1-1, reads DTGVSQNPRHKITKRGQNVTFRCDPISEHNRLYWYRQTLGQGPEFLTYFQNEAQLEKSRLLSDRFSAERPKGSFSTLEIQRTEQGDSAMYLCASRPGPENTEAFFGQGTRLTVV.

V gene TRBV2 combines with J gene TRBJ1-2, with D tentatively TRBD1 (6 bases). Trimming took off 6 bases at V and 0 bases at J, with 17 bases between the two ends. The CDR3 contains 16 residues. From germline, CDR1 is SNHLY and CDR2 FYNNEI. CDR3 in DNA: TGTGCCAGCAGCTCCTCGACAGGCGCCCCTAACTATGGCTACACCTTC. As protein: CASSSSTGAPNYGYTF.

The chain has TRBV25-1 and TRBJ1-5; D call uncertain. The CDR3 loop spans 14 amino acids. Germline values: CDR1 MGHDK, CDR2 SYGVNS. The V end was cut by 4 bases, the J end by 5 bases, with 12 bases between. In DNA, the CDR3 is TGTGCCAGCAGTGCCCTAAATCTGGATCAGCCCCAGCATTTT. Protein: CASSALNLDQPQHF.

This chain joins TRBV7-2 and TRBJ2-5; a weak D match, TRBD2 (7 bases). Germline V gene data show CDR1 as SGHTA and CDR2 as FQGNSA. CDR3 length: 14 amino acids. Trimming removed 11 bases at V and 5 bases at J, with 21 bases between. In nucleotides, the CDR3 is TGTGCCTGCACTTGGGGGGGGCCAGGGGAGACCCAGTACTTC. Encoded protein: CACTWGGPGETQYF.

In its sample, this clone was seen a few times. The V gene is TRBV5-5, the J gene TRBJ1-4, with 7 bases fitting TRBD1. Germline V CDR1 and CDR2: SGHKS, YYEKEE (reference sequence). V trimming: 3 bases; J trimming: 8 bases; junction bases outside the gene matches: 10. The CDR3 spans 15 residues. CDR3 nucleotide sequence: TGTGCCAGCAGCTCCGAGACAGGGCCGGCCGAAAAACTGTTTTTT. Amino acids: CASSSETGPAEKLFF.

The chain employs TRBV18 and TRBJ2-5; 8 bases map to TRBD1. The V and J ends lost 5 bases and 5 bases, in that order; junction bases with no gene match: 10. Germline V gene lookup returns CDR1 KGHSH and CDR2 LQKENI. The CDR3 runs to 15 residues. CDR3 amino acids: CASSSDSGGYETQYF. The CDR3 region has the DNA TGTGCCAGCTCATCCGACTCAGGGGGCTATGAGACCCAGTACTTC. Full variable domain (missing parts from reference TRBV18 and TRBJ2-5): NAGVMQNPRHLVRRRGQEARLRCSPMKGHSHVYWYRQLPEEGLKFMVYLQKENIIDESGMPKERFSAEFPKEGPSILRIQQVVRGDSAAYFCASSSDSGGYETQYFGPGTRLLVL.

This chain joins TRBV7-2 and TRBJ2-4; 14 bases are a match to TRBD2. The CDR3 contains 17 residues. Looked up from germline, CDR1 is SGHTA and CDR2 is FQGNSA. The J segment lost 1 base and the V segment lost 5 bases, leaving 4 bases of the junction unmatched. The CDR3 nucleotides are TGTGCCAGCAGCACCAGGACTAGCGGGGGGGCCAAAAACATTCAGTACTTC. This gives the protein CASSTRTSGGAKNIQYF.

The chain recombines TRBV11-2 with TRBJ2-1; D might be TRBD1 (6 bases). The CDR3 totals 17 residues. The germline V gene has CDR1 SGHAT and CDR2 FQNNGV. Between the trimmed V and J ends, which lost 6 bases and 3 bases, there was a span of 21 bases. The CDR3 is CASRPTLSGTHYNEQFF. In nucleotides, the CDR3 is TGTGCCAGCAGGCCTACATTATCCGGGACACACTACAATGAGCAGTTCTTC.

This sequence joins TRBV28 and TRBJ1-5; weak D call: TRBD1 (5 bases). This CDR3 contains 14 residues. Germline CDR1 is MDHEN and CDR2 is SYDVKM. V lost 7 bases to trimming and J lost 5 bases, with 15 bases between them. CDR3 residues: CASIHQGRDQPQHF. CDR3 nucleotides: TGTGCCAGCATTCATCAGGGAAGAGATCAGCCCCAGCATTTT.

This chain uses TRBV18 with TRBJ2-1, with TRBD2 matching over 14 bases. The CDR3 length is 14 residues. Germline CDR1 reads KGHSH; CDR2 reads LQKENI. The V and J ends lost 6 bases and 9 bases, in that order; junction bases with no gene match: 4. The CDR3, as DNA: TGTGCCAGCTCCTCGGGGACTAGCGGGGGTGAGCAGTTCTTC. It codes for CASSSGTSGGEQFF.

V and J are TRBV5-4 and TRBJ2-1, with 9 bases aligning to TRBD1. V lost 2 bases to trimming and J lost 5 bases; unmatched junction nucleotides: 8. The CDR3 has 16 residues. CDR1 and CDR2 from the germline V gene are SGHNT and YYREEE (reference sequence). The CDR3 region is CASSFPGTGSDNEQFF. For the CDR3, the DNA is TGTGCCAGCAGCTTCCCCGGGACAGGGTCGGACAATGAGCAGTTCTTC.